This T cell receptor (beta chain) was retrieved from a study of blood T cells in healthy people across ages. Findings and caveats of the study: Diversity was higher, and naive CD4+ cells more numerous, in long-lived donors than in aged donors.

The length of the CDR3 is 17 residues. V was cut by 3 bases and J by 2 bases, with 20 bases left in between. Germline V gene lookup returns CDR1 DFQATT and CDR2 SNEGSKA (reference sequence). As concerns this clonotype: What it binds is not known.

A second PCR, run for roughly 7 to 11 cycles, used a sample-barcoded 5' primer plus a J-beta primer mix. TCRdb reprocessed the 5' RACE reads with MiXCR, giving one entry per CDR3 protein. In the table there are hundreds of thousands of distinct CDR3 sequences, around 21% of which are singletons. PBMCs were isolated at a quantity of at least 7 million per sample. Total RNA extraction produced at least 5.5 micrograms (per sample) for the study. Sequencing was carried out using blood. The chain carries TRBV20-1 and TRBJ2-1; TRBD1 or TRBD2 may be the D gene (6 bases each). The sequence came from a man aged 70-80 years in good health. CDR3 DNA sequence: TGCAGTGCTAGCCGGGACATTAGGACTAACGCCTACAATGAGCAGTTCTTC. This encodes CSASRDIRTNAYNEQFF.